This T cell receptor (beta chain) appears in the sequencing data of a study of blood T cell repertoires in COVID-19. For the study at large: Samples of COVID-19 (acute and convalescent) were obtained from the United States, Italy and Spain.

The germline V gene has CDR1 MDHEN and CDR2 SYDVKM. Trimming shortened V by 10 bases and J by 0 bases, and 12 bases separated the two germline ends. This CDR3 is 13 amino acids long. The repertoire was sequenced with immunoSEQ multiplex PCR; TCRdb's copy has only in-frame clones and lacks some. The top ten hold around 5.6% of the sample, which has more than 95,000 clones, around four fifths seen once. The chain links TRBV28 to TRBJ1-1, with D perhaps matching TRBD1 (5 bases). The TCR was taken from an older man with active or convalescent COVID-19. The sample consisted of peripheral blood. CDR3 protein: CAITAGVNTEAFF. The CDR3 nucleotides read TGTGCCATCACCGCGGGGGTGAACACTGAAGCTTTCTTT. The full variable domain, rest sourced from reference TRBV28 and TRBJ1-1, is DVKVTQSSRYLVKRTGEKVFLECVQDMDHENMFWYRQDPGLGLRLIYFSYDVKMKEKGDIPEGYSVSREKKERFSLILESASTNQTSMYLCAITAGVNTEAFFGQGTRLTVV.